This TCR beta chain was observed in a study of blood T cell repertoires in COVID-19 (TCRdb year 2020). Background for the entire study: The collaborator samples originated in the United States, Italy and Spain and spanned the acute and convalescent phases of COVID-19. A de-identified subject ID, COVID-19 status, age in years and sex were almost always included in the sample metadata. The prospective study material was composed of cDNA or gDNA derived from T cells, B-cell-depleted T cells, or PBMCs. A freely available public database, intended as a resource for researchers studying the immune response to SARS-CoV-2, is where the repertoires were released. Samples came from the ongoing ImmuneRACE study (first 160 participants) plus 1,254 subjects from 6 global collaborators. The dataset comprised deeply sampled blood TCRbeta repertoires from subjects exposed to, actively infected with, or recovered from COVID-19. Where available, HLA class I and class II types were obtained from metadata supplied by the sample provider rather than from assay-based typing.

Points the paper makes about the study in general: Clinical and demographic metadata were provided uncurated, with the amount varying by source and participant.

The immunoSEQ Assay, a bias-controlled multiplex PCR, was used to amplify TCRbeta CDR3 regions from genomic DNA. The authors processed their data as follows. Within the assay, amplification of reference gene primers was used to estimate how many nucleated cells each sample contained. To quantify the absolute abundance of each unique TCRbeta CDR3 rearrangement, sequence reads were collapsed and filtered. For each sample, productive Simpson clonality was calculated as the square root of Simpson's diversity index across productive rearrangements. TCRdb retrieved this table from immuneACCESS and kept in-frame rearrangements only. Not all clones are present; in checked studies, unresolved V genes account for under half, and no reason is known for the remainder. The D gene and trimming were derived from the DNA, and the V and J assignments and clone size from that table. Here the sample has 190,000 or so clones; about 83% occur a single time. The ten top clones hold 0.7% to 0.9% of the sample.

This clone was observed a handful of times. No antigen is known for it. Per-base qualities were not stored, and no clone one base away is much larger. V has 3 bases trimmed and J has 6 bases trimmed; junction bases matching no gene number 8. The CDR3 contains 16 residues, cysteine and phenylalanine counted. The retained sequence is limited to the CDR3, 48 bases, with the frame set at the first base. CDR1 and CDR2 are drawn from the germline V gene (reference sequence): SGHKS, YYEKEE. A second Seattle source provided samples from volunteer blood donors who had recovered from COVID-19. Each collaborating institution followed its own protocols to collect whole blood in K2EDTA tubes. For TCRbeta analysis, collaborator samples were shipped as frozen whole blood, as isolated PBMCs, or as DNA extracted from either sample type.

The TCR sequence derives from a woman under 30 who had recovered from COVID-19. Sequenced input: peripheral blood. The receptor chain draws on TRBV5-5 and TRBJ2-1; 11 middle bases align to TRBD1. The DNA is TGTGCCAGCAGCTCAGGGACAGGGGGAAGCACCAATGAGCAGTTCTTC. Its translation is CASSSGTGGSTNEQFF.